Listed here are 32 T cell receptor beta chains from one sample, sequenced in a study of patients and donors after allogeneic stem cell transplantation. In TCRdb, the RT-PCR reads were re-called with MiXCR into one record per CDR3 protein. The sample includes roughly 190,000 distinct CDR3 sequences, roughly two fifths of them seen just once. The specimen was blood, either unsorted or a sorted T cell fraction (not recorded which). The receptors here all came from a human donor who was either an allogeneic HSCT recipient or a stem cell or donor lymphocyte infusion donor (not recorded which). It is not recorded whose cells these are; they may come from a transplant donor.

This clonotype has only a few counts. The genes are TRBV12-3 or TRBV12-4 and TRBJ2-1; 7 bases match TRBD1. CDR3 length: 17 amino acids. Losses at the gene ends were 6 bases for V and 1 base for J; bases not matched to a gene: 12. The CDR3 here is CASSRGQALSSYNEQFF. The DNA of the CDR3 is TGTGCCAGCAGCCGAGGACAGGCCCTATCTTCCTACAATGAGCAGTTCTTC.

This clonotype was observed a single time. This chain connects TRBV27 to TRBJ2-3; 8 bases map to TRBD2. Germline values: CDR1 MNHEY, CDR2 SMNVEV (reference sequence). V gave up 1 base and J gave up 3 bases; unmatched junction bases: 3. This CDR3 has 15 residues. This CDR3 is CASSLWSSGTDTQYF. DNA for the CDR3: TGTGCCAGCAGTTTATGGTCTAGCGGGACAGATACGCAGTATTTT.

This chain uses TRBV6-5 with TRBJ2-7; 12 nucleotides agree with TRBD2. V shed 5 bases and J 3 bases; nucleotides not matched to a gene: 20. Germline values: CDR1 MNHEY, CDR2 SVGAGI. The CDR3 extends over 20 amino acids. In DNA, the CDR3 is TGTGCCAGCAGTCGGATGCCCCCGTTACTAGCGGGGGGAACTTACTACGAGCAGTACTTC. It translates to CASSRMPPLLAGGTYYEQYF.

A few counts support this clonotype. The rearrangement links TRBV15 to TRBJ1-1; D remains ambiguous. Trimming cost V 0 bases and J 1 base, with 12 bases left between them. This CDR3 has 16 amino acids. CDR1 and CDR2 (germline): LNHNV, YYDKDF (reference sequence). The CDR3 is CATSRDSPLGNTEAFF. The CDR3 bases are TGTGCCACCAGCAGAGACTCCCCCTTAGGGAACACTGAAGCTTTCTTT.

The chain employs TRBV21-1 and TRBJ1-1. TRBV21-1 constitutes a pseudogene. CDR3 length: 13 amino acids. The CDR3 sequence is CASSKVVGTEAFF. CDR3 nucleotides: TGTGCCAGCAGCAAAGTTGTAGGAACTGAAGCTTTCTTT.

The rearrangement joins TRBV9 to TRBJ1-1; the match to TRBD1 covers 7 bases. The length of the CDR3 is 16 residues. With 4 bases clipped from V and 1 base from J, the junction kept 10 bases outside the gene matches. The germline CDR1 and CDR2 sequences are SGDLS and YYNGEE. The CDR3 region is CASSPRQGKGNTEAFF. The CDR3 coding sequence is TGTGCCAGCAGCCCGCGACAGGGTAAGGGGAACACTGAAGCTTTCTTT. Together with reference TRBV9 and TRBJ1-1, the CDR3 gives the full variable domain: DSGVTQTPKHLITATGQRVTLRCSPRSGDLSVYWYQQSLDQGLQFLIQYYNGEERAKGNILERFSAQQFPDLHSELNLSSLELGDSALYFCASSPRQGKGNTEAFFGQGTRLTVV.

Only a few counts were recorded for this clonotype. The chain carries TRBV29-1 and TRBJ1-2; the D gene is possibly TRBD1 (6 bases). Germline-derived CDR1 and CDR2 are SQVTM and ANQGSEA. This CDR3 has 13 residues. Trimming took off 0 bases at V and 7 bases at J, with 12 bases between the two ends. The CDR3 nucleotides read TGCAGCGTTGAAGAGAAAGGGGGAACTGGCTACACCTTC. Translating it yields CSVEEKGGTGYTF.

This clonotype was detected a few times. For the CDR3, the DNA is TGTGCCAGCAGTTTAGGGGGGGATGGTGGCTACACCTTC. This sequence encodes CASSLGGDGGYTF. V gene TRBV12-3 or TRBV12-4 combines with J gene TRBJ1-2; tentatively, D is TRBD1 (5 bases). The CDR3 has 13 residues. Trimming took off 1 base at V and 7 bases at J, with 10 bases between the two ends.

CDR3 protein: CASEPGPSYSGNTIYF. For the CDR3, the DNA is TGTGCCAGCGAACCGGGGCCATCATACTCTGGAAACACCATATATTTT. The V gene is TRBV6-1, the J gene TRBJ1-3; possible D gene TRBD1, 5 bases. Germline CDR1 reads MNHNS; CDR2 reads SASEGT. Trimming cost V 8 bases and J 0 bases, with 17 bases left between them. CDR3 length: 16 residues.

CDR3 protein: CASSQTSGSANEQFF. The DNA of the CDR3 is TGTGCCAGCAGCCAGACTAGTGGTTCCGCCAATGAGCAGTTCTTC. V is TRBV7-2 and J is TRBJ2-1; D may be TRBD2 (6 bases). V was cut by 5 bases and J by 6 bases, with 17 bases left in between. Germline-derived CDR1 and CDR2 are SGHTA and FQGNSA. This CDR3 has 15 residues.

This clonotype was counted between two and nine times. The chain joins TRBV21-1 to TRBJ2-1. TRBV21-1 is termed a pseudogene. CDR3 size: 16 residues. The CDR3 is CASSRYGLESRLKQFF. The CDR3, as DNA: TGTGCCAGCAGCAGGTATGGGCTGGAAAGTCGCCTCAAGCAGTTCTTC.

This CDR3 reads CASSITGGAEGYTF. In nucleotides, the CDR3 is TGTGCCAGCAGTATTACAGGGGGCGCTGAGGGCTACACCTTC. V is TRBV28 and J is TRBJ1-2, with 9 bases lining up with TRBD1. This CDR3 is 14 amino acids long. CDR1 and CDR2 (germline): MDHEN, SYDVKM. The J segment lost 8 bases and the V segment lost 5 bases, leaving 9 bases of the junction unmatched.

The chain has TRBV12-3 or TRBV12-4 and TRBJ1-2; D gene unclear. This CDR3 is built from 14 residues. V shed 1 base and J shed 3 bases, with 9 bases lying between them. DNA of the CDR3: TGTGCCAGCAGTTTAGGAGCTGGAGACTATGGCTACACCTTC. Translated, it gives CASSLGAGDYGYTF.

J is TRBJ2-1 and V is TRBV6-2 or TRBV6-3; perhaps TRBD2 as D (5 bases). Germline CDR1 is MNHEY and CDR2 is SVGEGT. Trimming pared 5 bases from V and 7 bases from J, leaving 9 bases between. This CDR3 is 12 amino acids long. This CDR3 is CASSGEGNEQFF. The CDR3 DNA reads TGTGCCAGCAGTGGAGAGGGAAATGAGCAGTTCTTC.

This clonotype was seen only a few times. The chain couples TRBV9 to TRBJ2-1; D might be TRBD1 or TRBD2, each matching 5 bases. The germline V gene encodes CDR1 SGDLS and CDR2 YYNGEE. The CDR3 extends over 14 amino acids. V lost 3 bases, J lost 4 bases, and 11 bases lay in between. CDR3 nucleotide sequence: TGTGCCAGCAGCGGACGGGACGGGTACAATGAGCAGTTCTTC. Translation: CASSGRDGYNEQFF.

This chain connects TRBV12-3 or TRBV12-4 to TRBJ1-1, with 7 positions matching TRBD1. The CDR3 extends over 15 amino acids. V lost 4 bases and J lost 5; bases outside the gene matches: 10. The CDR3 reads CASSSTGARWTEAFF. In DNA form, the CDR3 reads TGTGCCAGCAGTTCTACAGGGGCAAGGTGGACTGAAGCTTTCTTT.

The chain has TRBV5-1 and TRBJ1-1, with D unresolved. With 4 bases removed from V and 1 base from J, the gap between germline ends came to 17 bases. The CDR3 is 16 residues long. Germline-derived CDR1 and CDR2 are SGHRS and YFSETQ. The CDR3 nucleotides are TGCGCCAGCAGCCCACTGGGGTCAAGGAGGAACACTGAAGCTTTCTTT. It specifies CASSPLGSRRNTEAFF.

This chain connects TRBV6-5 to TRBJ1-3; no firm D call. The V end was cut by 5 bases, the J end by 4 bases, with 15 bases between. The CDR3 runs to 15 residues. Germline assignment: CDR1 MNHEY and CDR2 SVGAGI. The CDR3 sequence: CASSERQVPGNTIYF. The CDR3 nucleotides read TGTGCCAGCAGTGAACGCCAGGTTCCCGGAAACACCATATATTTT.

This clonotype was detected a few times. The chain joins TRBV4-3 to TRBJ1-1; the match to TRBD1 covers 9 bases. Trimming at V came to 3 bases and at J to 8 bases, leaving 4 bases not matched to a gene. Germline lookup yields CDR1 LGHNA and CDR2 YSLEER. The CDR3 totals 13 residues. This chain's CDR3 is CASSQGQGMEAFF. DNA of the CDR3: TGCGCCAGCAGCCAGGGACAGGGAATGGAAGCTTTCTTT.

This clonotype was seen repeatedly, ten times or more. The chain uses TRBV10-3 and TRBJ1-4, with TRBD1 matching over 8 bases. Germline V CDR1 and CDR2: ENHRY, SYGVKD. V shed 4 bases, J shed 4 bases, and the junction held 2 bases outside the gene matches. The CDR3 spans 14 residues. The CDR3 here is CAISAGQDNEKLFF. CDR3 nucleotides: TGTGCCATCAGTGCGGGACAGGATAATGAAAAACTGTTTTTT.

V gene TRBV12-3 or TRBV12-4 combines with J gene TRBJ2-7; 9 bases fit TRBD1. This CDR3 has 16 amino acids. V lost 0 bases to trimming and J lost 1 base; unmatched junction nucleotides: 4. The CDR3 bases are TGTGCCAGCAGTTTAGCTTCCGGACAGGGGTCCTACGAGCAGTACTTC. Translation gives CASSLASGQGSYEQYF.

The chain is built from TRBV4-2 and TRBJ2-1, with D perhaps TRBD2 (6 bases). CDR1 is LGHNA, CDR2 YNFKEQ, per germline. The CDR3 extends over 15 amino acids. V lost 3 bases to trimming and J lost 0 bases, with 9 bases between them. The CDR3 nucleotides read TGTGCCAGCAGCCAGCGGCGGGACTCCTACAATGAGCAGTTCTTC. It codes for CASSQRRDSYNEQFF.

This clonotype was found a few times. The chain is built from TRBV7-9 and TRBJ2-1; D is possibly TRBD1 (6 bases). CDR3 length: 17 residues. The V gene lost 1 base and the J gene lost 9 bases, with 22 bases spanning the gap. Germline loops: CDR1 SEHNR, CDR2 FQNEAQ (reference sequence). CDR3: CASSLVAGVSWLSEQFF. CDR3 sequence (DNA): TGTGCCAGCAGCTTAGTTGCAGGGGTCTCATGGCTATCTGAGCAGTTCTTC.

V and J are TRBV29-1 and TRBJ2-3, with 9 positions matching TRBD1. The CDR3 runs to 16 residues. The V and J ends lost 4 bases and 1 base, in that order; junction bases with no gene match: 9. Per germline, CDR1 SQVTM and CDR2 ANQGSEA. The CDR3 protein is CSVAGTGFVGTDTQYF. CDR3 in DNA: TGCAGCGTTGCGGGGACAGGGTTTGTTGGCACAGATACGCAGTATTTT.

This CDR3 reads CASSQDGSGSYEQYF. CDR3 nucleotide sequence: TGTGCCAGCAGCCAAGATGGAAGCGGCTCCTACGAGCAGTACTTC. J is TRBJ2-7 and V is TRBV3-1; a weak D match, TRBD2 (5 bases). The CDR3 has 15 residues. Germline lookup yields CDR1 LGHDT and CDR2 YNNKEL (reference sequence). V was pared by 0 bases and J by 0 bases, with 9 bases between.

This clonotype has a handful of counts. The chain joins TRBV15 to TRBJ1-1; the D gene is possibly TRBD1 (5 bases). Between the trimmed V and J ends, which lost 2 bases and 0 bases, there was a span of 13 bases. CDR1 and CDR2 from the germline V gene are LNHNV and YYDKDF (reference sequence). CDR3 size: 16 residues. CDR3 nucleotide sequence: TGTGCCACCAGCAGATCCCGGTGGGGGGTGAACACTGAAGCTTTCTTT. Translating gives CATSRSRWGVNTEAFF.

The chain couples TRBV7-2 to TRBJ2-1; perhaps TRBD1 as D (6 bases). V lost 7 bases and J 10 bases, leaving 20 bases between the germline ends. Germline CDR1 and CDR2: SGHTA and FQGNSA. This CDR3 region has 14 residues. CDR3 loop: CASNPGVREGEQFF. Written as DNA, the CDR3 is TGTGCCAGCAATCCAGGGGTTAGAGAAGGGGAGCAGTTCTTC.

This clonotype was recorded only once. For the CDR3, the DNA is TGTGCCAGCAGAAGCCCCTCGGGAGGGGGCTACAATGAGCAGTTCTTC. Its protein is CASRSPSGGGYNEQFF. This chain links TRBV6-5 with TRBJ2-1, with 8 bases lining up with TRBD2. The CDR3 runs 16 residues. Germline assignment: CDR1 MNHEY and CDR2 SVGAGI. V lost 6 bases and J lost 3; bases outside the gene matches: 10.

This clonotype showed up just a few times. The CDR3 DNA is TGTGCCAGCCCAAATCTCCGGGGGCCTTTCAGTAAGGATGAGCAGTTCTTC. Protein: CASPNLRGPFSKDEQFF. V gene TRBV21-1 combines with J gene TRBJ2-1; the table's TRBD1 call for D was not verified on the DNA. TRBV21-1 is labeled a pseudogene. The CDR3 extends over 17 amino acids.

This clonotype has only a few counts. The chain recombines TRBV4-2 with TRBJ2-7, with D perhaps TRBD1 (5 bases). V was cut by 1 base and J by 3 bases, with 13 bases left in between. CDR1 and CDR2 from the germline V gene are LGHNA and YNFKEQ. CDR3 length equals 15 residues. DNA for the CDR3: TGTGCCAGCAGCCAAGTGCTCGGACAAAACTACGAGCAGTACTTC. Amino acid sequence: CASSQVLGQNYEQYF.

A single count supports this clonotype. This chain connects TRBV15 to TRBJ1-1, with D possibly matching TRBD1 (5 bases). CDR3 length: 12 residues. Germline V gene data show CDR1 as LNHNV and CDR2 as YYDKDF (reference sequence). V lost 9 bases to trimming and J lost 5 bases, with 13 bases between them. The CDR3 is CATENRGTEAFF. As DNA, the CDR3 is TGTGCCACGGAAAATAGGGGAACTGAAGCTTTCTTT.

This clonotype was detected only a few times. This chain connects TRBV5-1 to TRBJ2-5; TRBD1 agrees at 7 bases. V shed 4 bases, J shed 5 bases, and the junction held 11 bases outside the gene matches. CDR3 length equals 15 residues. The germline V gene has CDR1 SGHRS and CDR2 YFSETQ. The CDR3 here is CASSQAGGELETQYF. CDR3 DNA sequence: TGCGCCAGCAGCCAGGCAGGGGGTGAATTGGAGACCCAGTACTTC.